This T cell receptor (beta chain) was found in a study of Ad26.COV2.S vaccination and SARS-CoV-2 variants. Study context: Intramuscular Ad26.COV2.S doses were given once or twice, 56 days apart.

Indicated treatment: approximately 18 received Ad26.COV2.S at low or high dose, single or two shots; 5 received placebo; per-sample allocation not given. The samples were gathered on day 63 after the first injection of vaccine or placebo. Ad26 vector vaccine expressed Wuhan-strain SARS-CoV-2 spike. Method: immunoSEQ multiplex PCR; TCRdb's copy keeps in-frame clones and lacks some. The table has approximately 360,000 clones, 83% seen once. V gave up 3 bases and J gave up 8 bases, with 14 bases separating them. Germline CDR1 is DFQATT and CDR2 is SNEGSKA (reference sequence). The CDR3 is 12 residues long. Study-wide findings and caveats: Ad26.COV2.S recipients had broader spike-specific TCRs (P = 0.0014).

Of note for this clone: The antigen is undetermined.

The rearrangement links TRBV20-1 to TRBJ2-7; D is unclear. This receptor was taken from a person aged 18-65 years who received the Ad26.COV2.S COVID-19 vaccine or a placebo. Sequenced here: peripheral blood, sampled in a trial of Ad26.COV2.S vaccine versus placebo. Written as DNA, the CDR3 is TGCAGTGCTAGTCAAAGTCTCGTCCAGCAGTACTTC. This sequence encodes CSASQSLVQQYF.